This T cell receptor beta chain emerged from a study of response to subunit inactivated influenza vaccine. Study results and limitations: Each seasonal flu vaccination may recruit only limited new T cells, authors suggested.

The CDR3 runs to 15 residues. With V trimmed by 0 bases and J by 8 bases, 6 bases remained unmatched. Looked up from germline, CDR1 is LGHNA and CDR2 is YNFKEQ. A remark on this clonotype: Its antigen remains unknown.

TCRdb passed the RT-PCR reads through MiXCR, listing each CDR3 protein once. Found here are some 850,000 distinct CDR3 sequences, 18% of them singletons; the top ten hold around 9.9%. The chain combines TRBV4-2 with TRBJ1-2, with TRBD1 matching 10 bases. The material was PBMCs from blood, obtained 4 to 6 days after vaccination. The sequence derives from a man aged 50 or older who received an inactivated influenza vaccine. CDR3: CASSQDMDRGKGYTF. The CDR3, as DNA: TGTGCCAGCAGCCAAGATATGGACAGGGGGAAAGGCTACACCTTC.